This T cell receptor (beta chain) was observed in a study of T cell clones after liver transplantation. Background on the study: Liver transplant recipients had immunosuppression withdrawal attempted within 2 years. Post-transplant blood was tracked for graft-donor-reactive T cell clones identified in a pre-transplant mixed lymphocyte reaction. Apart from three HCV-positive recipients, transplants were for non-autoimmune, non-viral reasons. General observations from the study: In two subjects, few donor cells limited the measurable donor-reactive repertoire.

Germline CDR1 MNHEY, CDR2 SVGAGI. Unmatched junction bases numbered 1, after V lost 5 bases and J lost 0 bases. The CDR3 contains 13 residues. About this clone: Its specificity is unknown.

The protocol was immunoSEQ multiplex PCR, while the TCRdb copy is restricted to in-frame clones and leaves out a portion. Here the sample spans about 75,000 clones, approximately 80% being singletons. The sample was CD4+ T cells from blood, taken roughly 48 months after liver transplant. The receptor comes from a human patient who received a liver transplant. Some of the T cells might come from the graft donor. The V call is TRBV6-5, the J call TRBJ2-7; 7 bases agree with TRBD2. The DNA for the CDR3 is TGTGCCAGCAGTAGCGGGGACTCCTACGAGCAGTACTTC. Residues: CASSSGDSYEQYF.